These T cell receptor beta chains were read from a single sample in a study of T-cell reconstitution after alpha-beta-depleted transplantation in children. Via MiXCR, TCRdb re-called the PCR reads, giving one row per CDR3 protein. This sample carries about 360,000 distinct CDR3 sequences, about an eighth of them seen once, and the ten largest clones take approximately 4.3%. The specimen comprised PBMCs, sampled from the stem cell graft. The receptor source for this set is a human donor who donated a stem cell graft to a child with Fanconi anemia. CDR3s include the opening cysteine and the closing phenylalanine or tryptophan. D genes are given only for firm matches. The listing skips clone size in some rows; elsewhere it reads once, few, many or a size class.

D gene,J gene,V gene,clone size,CDR3 length,CDR3 protein,CDR3 DNA
.,TRBJ2-3,TRBV7-2,many,14,CASRTDRGTDTQYF,TGTGCCAGCCGTACTGACCGCGGGACAGATACGCAGTATTTT
TRBD2,TRBJ2-1,TRBV13,.,15,CASTNAGESYNEQFF,TGTGCCAGCACGAACGCGGGGGAATCCTACAATGAGCAGTTCTTC
TRBD1,TRBJ1-3,TRBV5-1,.,16,CASSAGGTGAGNTIYF,TGCGCCAGCAGCGCCGGGGGGACAGGAGCTGGAAACACCATATATTTT
TRBD2,TRBJ2-1,TRBV18,.,19,CASSPTSGVVVRSYNEQFF,TGTGCCAGCTCGCCGACTAGCGGGGTAGTAGTGAGGTCCTACAATGAGCAGTTCTTC
TRBD1,TRBJ1-1,TRBV6-1,many,13,CASSLGQGAGAFF,TGTGCCAGCAGCCTTGGACAGGGGGCGGGGGCTTTCTTT
.,TRBJ1-1,TRBV7-8,.,17,CASSLAQGQTKNTEAFF,TGTGCCAGCAGCTTAGCGCAGGGGCAGACTAAGAACACTGAAGCTTTCTTT
.,TRBJ1-1,TRBV7-8,.,14,CASSLAVSGSGAFF,TGTGCCAGCAGCTTAGCGGTGTCGGGTTCAGGGGCTTTCTTT
.,TRBJ2-3,TRBV12-3/TRBV12-4,.,13,CASRRFGDGTQYF,TGTGCCAGCAGGCGCTTCGGAGACGGTACGCAGTATTTT
.,TRBJ2-1,TRBV10-3,few,13,CAISDPLTWEQFF,TGTGCCATCAGTGACCCTCTGACATGGGAGCAGTTCTTC
.,TRBJ2-1,TRBV7-8,many,15,CASSVAAPDPNEQFF,TGTGCCAGCAGCGTGGCGGCGCCTGATCCTAATGAGCAGTTCTTC
.,TRBJ1-1,TRBV18,.,14,CASSPKGGESEAFF,TGTGCCAGCTCCCCCAAGGGGGGCGAATCTGAAGCTTTCTTT
.,TRBJ2-2,TRBV4-3,few,13,CASSLFGTGELFF,TGCGCCAGCAGCCTATTTGGGACCGGGGAGCTGTTTTTT
.,TRBJ2-3,TRBV5-1,many,12,CASSLELYTQYF,TGCGCCAGCAGCCTGGAGCTGTATACGCAGTATTTT
.,TRBJ2-1,TRBV15,.,15,CATSRPRQSYNEQFF,TGTGCCACCAGCAGACCCCGACAGAGCTACAATGAGCAGTTCTTC
TRBD1,TRBJ1-2,TRBV12-3/TRBV12-4,many,14,CASSPQGAGYGYTF,TGTGCCAGCAGTCCACAGGGGGCGGGCTATGGCTACACCTTC
.,TRBJ1-4,TRBV20-1,.,11,CSPGDNEKLFF,TGCAGCCCCGGAGATAATGAAAAACTGTTTTTT
.,TRBJ1-1,TRBV20-1,few,14,CSANPAQGYTEAFF,TGCAGTGCCAACCCTGCCCAAGGATACACTGAAGCTTTCTTT
TRBD1,TRBJ2-2,TRBV11-1,.,20,CASSLRFPVGTGGISGELFF,TGTGCCAGCAGCCTACGCTTCCCGGTCGGGACAGGGGGCATCTCCGGGGAGCTGTTTTTT
TRBD1,TRBJ1-2,TRBV19,.,14,CASSPGTGFGGYTF,TGTGCCAGTAGTCCCGGGACAGGGTTCGGGGGCTACACCTTC
.,TRBJ2-1,TRBV2,.,14,CASSVQGRNNEQFF,TGTGCCAGCAGTGTTCAGGGTAGGAACAATGAGCAGTTCTTC
.,TRBJ2-3,TRBV5-1,many,15,CASSLEPSSTDTQYF,TGCGCCAGCAGCTTGGAGCCTTCTAGCACAGATACGCAGTATTTT
.,TRBJ2-1,TRBV12-3/TRBV12-4,few,14,CASKGGATYNEQFF,TGTGCCAGCAAGGGGGGGGCCACCTACAATGAGCAGTTCTTC
TRBD1,TRBJ1-1,TRBV20-1,few,18,CSATKPPGQGAVITEAFF,TGCAGTGCTACGAAGCCCCCGGGACAGGGGGCGGTAATCACTGAAGCTTTCTTT
.,TRBJ2-5,TRBV25-1,.,14,CASSVLLTQETQYF,TGTGCCAGCAGTGTACTCCTAACCCAAGAGACCCAGTACTTC
TRBD1,TRBJ2-5,TRBV10-3,few,17,CATFNPRQGIDQETQYF,TGTGCCACCTTCAATCCACGACAGGGAATAGACCAAGAGACCCAGTACTTC
.,TRBJ1-5,TRBV29-1,.,13,CSVGAGFRQPQHF,TGCAGCGTAGGGGCAGGGTTTAGGCAGCCCCAGCATTTT
.,TRBJ2-3,TRBV7-3,few,15,CASSYLSTSTDTQYF,TGTGCCAGCAGCTACCTTAGCACTAGCACAGATACGCAGTATTTT
TRBD2,TRBJ2-7,TRBV28,.,15,CASSSVGGGSYEQYF,TGTGCCAGCAGTTCGGTTGGGGGGGGTTCCTACGAGCAGTACTTC
.,TRBJ2-2,TRBV5-6,few,15,CASSFGLLNTGELFF,TGTGCCAGCAGCTTTGGACTCCTTAACACCGGGGAGCTGTTTTTT
.,TRBJ2-2,TRBV7-8,few,13,CASSLRVAGELFF,TGTGCCAGCAGCCTCAGGGTGGCCGGGGAGCTGTTTTTT
TRBD2,TRBJ2-3,TRBV10-3,.,14,CAISDLADTDTQYF,TGTGCCATCAGTGATCTAGCGGACACAGATACGCAGTATTTT
.,TRBJ2-3,TRBV7-2,few,15,CASSHPTASTDTQYF,TGTGCCAGCAGCCACCCAACTGCGAGCACAGATACGCAGTATTTT
TRBD1,TRBJ1-2,TRBV12-3/TRBV12-4,many,14,CASRLQGGGYGYTF,TGTGCCAGCAGACTACAGGGGGGAGGCTATGGCTACACCTTC
.,TRBJ1-2,TRBV7-3,.,13,CASSSGPNYGYTF,TGTGCCAGCAGCTCCGGACCTAACTATGGCTACACCTTC
.,TRBJ1-1,TRBV7-2,.,17,CASSSPRTARSNTEAFF,TGTGCCAGCAGCTCGCCCCGGACTGCACGCTCGAACACTGAAGCTTTCTTT
TRBD2,TRBJ2-1,TRBV6-1,few,13,CASSPTSDNEQFF,TGTGCCAGCAGCCCTACTAGCGACAATGAGCAGTTCTTC
TRBD2,TRBJ2-1,TRBV5-6,.,10,CASGGGEQFF,TGTGCCAGCGGGGGAGGGGAGCAGTTCTTC
.,TRBJ2-5,TRBV29-1,few,12,CSVPLGRETQYF,TGCAGCGTTCCTTTGGGCAGGGAGACCCAGTACTTC
.,TRBJ2-5,TRBV9,few,16,CASSAELGLGEETQYF,TGTGCCAGCAGCGCCGAACTGGGACTCGGTGAAGAGACCCAGTACTTC
TRBD2,TRBJ2-1,TRBV15,.,17,CATSRLAGSVSYNEQFF,TGTGCCACCAGCAGGTTAGCGGGGTCTGTCTCCTACAATGAGCAGTTCTTC
.,TRBJ2-7,TRBV5-1,.,13,CASSPLGAYEQYF,TGCGCCAGCAGTCCGCTCGGGGCCTACGAGCAGTACTTC
.,TRBJ2-5,TRBV29-1,.,14,CSVEAPHLGETQYF,TGCAGCGTTGAAGCCCCACATCTCGGAGAGACCCAGTACTTC
TRBD2,TRBJ2-3,TRBV5-1,.,15,CASTALSGTADTQYF,TGCGCCAGCACAGCCCTTAGCGGGACTGCAGATACGCAGTATTTT
TRBD1,TRBJ1-5,TRBV5-8,.,16,CASSSYAGTGNQPQHF,TGTGCCAGCAGCTCGTACGCCGGGACAGGGAATCAGCCCCAGCATTTT
.,TRBJ1-5,TRBV6-1,.,14,CASGQGTSNQPQHF,TGTGCCAGCGGCCAGGGGACCTCCAATCAGCCCCAGCATTTT